The clone carrying this T cell receptor beta chain was observed a few times. A single base separates this from a much larger clone, so it may be a read error. Because the CDR3 is missing its conserved closing phenylalanine or tryptophan, this is likely a read error. CDR3 length: 13 amino acids. Unmatched junction bases numbered 8, after V lost 7 bases and J lost 3 bases. The germline gives CDR1 SQVTM, CDR2 ANQGSEA. This sample is part of a study of tumor and adjacent non-tumor tissue in lung cancer. Three rounds of nested PCR, following a modified ARM-PCR protocol, produced the TCRbeta library. In TCRdb, the multiplex PCR reads were re-called with MiXCR into one record per CDR3 protein. The sample has under 150,000 distinct CDR3 sequences, 66% seen once. This sample's RNA came from whole unsorted tissue.

This sequence joins TRBV29-1 and TRBJ1-1; 7 bases agree with TRBD1. This receptor was identified in a man aged 60-69 years with small cell lung cancer. Sequencing used lung tumor tissue. The chain's CDR3 is CSAGGIVDTEAFL. The CDR3 DNA sequence: TGCAGCGCAGGGGGTATCGTCGACACTGAAGCTTTCCTT.